Listed here are 13 T cell receptor beta chains from one sample, sequenced in a study of yellow fever vaccine responses in identical twins. In TCRdb, the RT-PCR reads were re-called with MiXCR into one record per CDR3 protein. The repertoire holds some 2,000 distinct CDR3 sequences, with about 30% as singletons. The specimen comprised T cells from blood (PBMCs), unsorted or a sorted subset (not recorded which), sampled before or after yellow fever vaccination (not recorded which). Receptor source: a woman younger than 35 who received the yellow fever vaccine.

This chain uses TRBV19 with TRBJ2-6; D unresolved. This CDR3 comprises 14 residues. The V gene lost 4 bases and the J gene lost 0 bases, with 4 bases spanning the gap. Germline assignment: CDR1 LNHDA and CDR2 SQIVND (reference sequence). The CDR3 coding sequence is TGTGCCAGTAGTAGAAACTCTGGGGCCAACGTCCTGACTTTC. Protein sequence: CASSRNSGANVLTF.

The rearrangement uses TRBV20-1 and TRBJ1-1; the D is unclear. Germline V gives CDR1 DFQATT, CDR2 SNEGSKA (reference sequence). V was cut by 4 bases and J by 0 bases, with 9 bases left in between. The CDR3 is 13 residues long. CDR3 coding DNA: TGCAGTGCTATGAGGTGGGTGAACACTGAAGCTTTCTTT. This sequence encodes CSAMRWVNTEAFF.

This clonotype has only a few counts. The rearrangement uses TRBV4-3 and TRBJ1-4, with 7 bases aligning to TRBD1. J was trimmed by 7 bases and V by 3 bases; bases with no gene match: 2. Germline V gene sequence: CDR1 LGHNA, CDR2 YSLEER. The length of the CDR3 is 13 residues. CDR3 loop: CASSQTGFEKLFF. The CDR3 bases are TGCGCCAGCAGCCAGACAGGGTTTGAAAAACTGTTTTTT.

This clonotype was detected a few times. One junction end disagrees with the germline gene, perhaps due to a read error. The chain couples TRBV7-7 to TRBJ2-5, with D unclear. The germline V gene has CDR1 SSHAT and CDR2 FNYEAQ (reference sequence). The CDR3 covers 11 residues. CDR3: CASSLVETQYF. The CDR3 nucleotides are TGTGCTAGCAGCTTAGTTGAGACCCAGTACTTC. Full variable domain (rest looked up from reference TRBV7-7 and TRBJ2-5): GAGVSQSPRYKVTKRGQDVTLRCDPISSHATLYWYQQALGQGPEFLTYFNYEAQPDKSGLPSDRFSAERPEGSISTLTIQRTEQRDSAMYRCASSLVETQYFGPGTRLLVL.

This clonotype is deemed large (0.1 to 1%). The chain is built from TRBV20-1 and TRBJ2-2; D gene uncertain. CDR1 is DFQATT and CDR2 is SNEGSKA in the germline V gene (reference sequence). This CDR3 is 14 amino acids long. V shed 5 bases and J shed 4 bases, with 14 bases lying between them. The CDR3 protein is CSASLASGTGELFF. The CDR3 bases are TGCAGTGCTTCTCTTGCGTCGGGCACCGGGGAGCTGTTTTTT.

This clonotype has only a few counts. The V call is TRBV18, the J call TRBJ2-3; TRBD2 matches 7 bases. CDR1 is KGHSH and CDR2 is LQKENI in the germline V gene. This CDR3 comprises 15 residues. V dropped 3 bases and J dropped 4; count of bases not matched to a gene: 7. The CDR3 loop is CASSPVGGPADTQYF. The DNA for the CDR3 is TGTGCCAGCTCACCGGTGGGAGGGCCGGCAGATACGCAGTATTTT. The variable domain in full, with the rest retrieved from reference TRBV18 and TRBJ2-3, is NAGVMQNPRHLVRRRGQEARLRCSPMKGHSHVYWYRQLPEEGLKFMVYLQKENIIDESGMPKERFSAEFPKEGPSILRIQQVVRGDSAAYFCASSPVGGPADTQYFGPGTRLTVL.

The chain couples TRBV18 to TRBJ1-1; 9 bases match TRBD1. Germline CDR1 reads KGHSH; CDR2 reads LQKENI. V lost 2 bases and J lost 7; bases outside the gene matches: 11. The CDR3 consists of 16 residues. In DNA, the CDR3 is TGTGCCAGCTCACCAGTCTCGACAGGGGGAATTGTTGAAGCTTTCTTT. The encoded protein is CASSPVSTGGIVEAFF.

The gene calls are TRBV7-7 and TRBJ1-4; 7 nucleotides align to TRBD1. The CDR3 contains 16 residues. V was clipped by 4 bases and J by 2 bases; unmatched bases: 7. Per germline, CDR1 SSHAT and CDR2 FNYEAQ (reference sequence). The CDR3 protein is CASSSRGGGTNEKLFF. The CDR3 coding sequence is TGTGCCAGCAGCTCCAGGGGGGGGGGCACTAATGAAAAACTGTTTTTT.

V is TRBV11-1 and J is TRBJ2-1; TRBD2 matches 8 bases. Looked up from germline, CDR1 is SGHAT and CDR2 is FQDESV (reference sequence). V lost 1 base and J lost 5; bases outside the gene matches: 1. The CDR3 consists of 14 residues. The chain's CDR3 is CASSLVGGDNEQFF. CDR3 DNA: TGTGCCAGCAGCTTAGTCGGGGGGGACAATGAGCAGTTCTTC.

This clonotype was seen only a few times. The chain is built from TRBV20-1 and TRBJ2-3; 9 positions agree with TRBD1. The CDR3 sequence is 15 residues long. The V gene's germline CDR1 is DFQATT and CDR2 SNEGSKA (reference sequence). V shed 4 bases, J shed 2 bases, and the junction held 7 bases outside the gene matches. CDR3 residues: CSATTGTGITDTQYF. In nucleotides, the CDR3 is TGCAGTGCTACCACCGGGACAGGGATCACAGATACGCAGTATTTT.

This sequence joins TRBV7-3 and TRBJ2-1; TRBD1 might be the D (6 bases). In germline, CDR1 is SGHTA, CDR2 FQGTGA. V was shortened by 1 base and J by 10 bases, with 11 bases between the two germline ends. This CDR3 region has 13 residues. Written as DNA, the CDR3 is TGTGCCAGCAGCTTAAGGGGGACAACCGAGCAGTTCTTC. Protein: CASSLRGTTEQFF.

The chain's CDR3 is CASSQVMDGSSYEQYF. The CDR3 DNA sequence: TGTGCCAGCAGCCAAGTAATGGACGGGAGCTCCTACGAGCAGTACTTC. The chain combines TRBV4-2 with TRBJ2-7; the D gene is possibly TRBD2 (6 bases). Germline assignment: CDR1 LGHNA and CDR2 YNFKEQ. This CDR3 region has 16 residues. Trimming pared 1 base from V and 0 bases from J, leaving 13 bases between.

This clonotype has just a few counts. The chain has TRBV6-1 and TRBJ1-1; D is unresolved. CDR1 and CDR2 from the germline V gene are MNHNS and SASEGT. The ends were cut back, 11 bases at V and 0 bases at J, with 7 bases in the middle. The CDR3 contains 11 residues. This CDR3 is CAAFLNTEAFF. The CDR3 nucleotides are TGTGCCGCATTCCTGAACACTGAAGCTTTCTTT.